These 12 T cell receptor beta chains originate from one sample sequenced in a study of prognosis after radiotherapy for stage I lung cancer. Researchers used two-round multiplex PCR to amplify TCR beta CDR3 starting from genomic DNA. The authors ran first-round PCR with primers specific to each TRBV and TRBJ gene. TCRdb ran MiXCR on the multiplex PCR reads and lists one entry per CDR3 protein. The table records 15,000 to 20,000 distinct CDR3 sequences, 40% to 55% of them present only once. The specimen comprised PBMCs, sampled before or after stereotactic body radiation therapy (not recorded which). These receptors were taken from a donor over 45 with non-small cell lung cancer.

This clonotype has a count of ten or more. The CDR3 DNA reads as TGTGCCAGTAGTATAAAGCTCCTTGGAATTTACGAGCAGTACTTC. Its translation: CASSIKLLGIYEQYF. This chain joins TRBV19 and TRBJ2-7; D is ambiguous. Germline CDR1 and CDR2: LNHDA and SQIVND (reference sequence). V lost 2 bases and J 4 bases, leaving 15 bases between the germline ends. This CDR3 has 15 residues. The whole variable domain, filled in from reference TRBV19 and TRBJ2-7, reads DGGITQSPKYLFRKEGQNVTLSCEQNLNHDAMYWYRQDPGQGLRLIYYSQIVNDFQKGDIAEGYSVSREKKESFPLTVTSAQKNPTAFYLCASSIKLLGIYEQYFGPGTRLTVT.

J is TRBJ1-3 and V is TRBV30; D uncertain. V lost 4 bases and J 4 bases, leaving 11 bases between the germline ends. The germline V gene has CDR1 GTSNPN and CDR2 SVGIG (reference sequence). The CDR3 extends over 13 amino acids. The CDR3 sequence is CAWIILPGNTIYF. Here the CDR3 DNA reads TGTGCCTGGATTATACTTCCCGGAAACACCATATATTTT.

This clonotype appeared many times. CDR3 sequence: CSASAEFSNQPQHF. The DNA of the CDR3 is TGCAGTGCTAGCGCCGAGTTTAGCAATCAGCCCCAGCATTTT. The chain employs TRBV20-1 and TRBJ1-5; D gene unclear. The CDR3 sequence is 14 residues long. CDR1 DFQATT and CDR2 SNEGSKA come from the germline V gene (reference sequence). Trimming removed 3 bases at V and 0 bases at J, with 9 bases between.

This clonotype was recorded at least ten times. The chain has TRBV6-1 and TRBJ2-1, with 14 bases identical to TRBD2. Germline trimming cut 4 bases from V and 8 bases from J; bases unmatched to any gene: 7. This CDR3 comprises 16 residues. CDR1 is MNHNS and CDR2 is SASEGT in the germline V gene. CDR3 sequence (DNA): TGTGCCAGCAGTGCGGGGCGACTAGCGGGAGGGGATGAGCAGTTCTTC. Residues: CASSAGRLAGGDEQFF.

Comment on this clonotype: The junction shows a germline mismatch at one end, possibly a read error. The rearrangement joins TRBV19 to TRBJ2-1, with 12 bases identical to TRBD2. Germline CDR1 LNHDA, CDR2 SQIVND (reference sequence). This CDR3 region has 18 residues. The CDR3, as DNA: TGTGCCAGTAGTATCAGGGGGGGACTAGCGGGTGCCTACAATGATCAGTTCTTC. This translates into CASSIRGGLAGAYNDQFF.

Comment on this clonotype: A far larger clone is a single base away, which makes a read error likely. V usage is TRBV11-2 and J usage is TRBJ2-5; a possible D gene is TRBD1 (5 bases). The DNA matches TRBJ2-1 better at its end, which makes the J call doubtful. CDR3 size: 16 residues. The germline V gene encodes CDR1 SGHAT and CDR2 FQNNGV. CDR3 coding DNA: TGTGCCAGCAGTAACCTCCGTCGCAGGGCCGACAATGAGCAGTTCTTC. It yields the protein CASSNLRRRADNEQFF.

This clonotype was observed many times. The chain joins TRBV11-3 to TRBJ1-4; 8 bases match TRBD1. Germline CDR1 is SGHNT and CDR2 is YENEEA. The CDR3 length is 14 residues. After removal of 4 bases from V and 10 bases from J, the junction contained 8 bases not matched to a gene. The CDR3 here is CASSSGGLWGKLFF. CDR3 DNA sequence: TGTGCCAGCAGCTCAGGGGGCCTCTGGGGAAAACTGTTTTTT.

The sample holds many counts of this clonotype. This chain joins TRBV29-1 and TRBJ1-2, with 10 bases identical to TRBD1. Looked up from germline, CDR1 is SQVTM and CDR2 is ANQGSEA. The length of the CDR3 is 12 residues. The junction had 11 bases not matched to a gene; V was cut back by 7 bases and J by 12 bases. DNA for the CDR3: TGCAGCGCCCGTCCCGGGACAGGGGAGGACACCTTC. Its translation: CSARPGTGEDTF.

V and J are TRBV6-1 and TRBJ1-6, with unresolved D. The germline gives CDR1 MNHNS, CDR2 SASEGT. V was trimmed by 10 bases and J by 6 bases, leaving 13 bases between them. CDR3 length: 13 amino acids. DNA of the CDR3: TGTGCCATTAGCACAGAGAGTAATTCACCCCTCCACTTT. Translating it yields CAISTESNSPLHF.

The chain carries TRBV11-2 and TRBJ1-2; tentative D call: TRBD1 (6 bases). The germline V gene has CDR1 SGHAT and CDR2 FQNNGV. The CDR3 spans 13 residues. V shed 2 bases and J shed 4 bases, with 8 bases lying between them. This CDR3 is CASSLRGVYGYTF. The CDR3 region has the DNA TGTGCCAGCAGCTTAAGGGGGGTCTATGGCTACACCTTC.

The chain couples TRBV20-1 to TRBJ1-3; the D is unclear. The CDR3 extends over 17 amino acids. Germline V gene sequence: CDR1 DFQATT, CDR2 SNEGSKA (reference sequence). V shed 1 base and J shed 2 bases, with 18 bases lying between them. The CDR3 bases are TGCAGTGCTAGAGGTTTAGGTGGAAGTAGGGCTGGAAACACCATATATTTT. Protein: CSARGLGGSRAGNTIYF.

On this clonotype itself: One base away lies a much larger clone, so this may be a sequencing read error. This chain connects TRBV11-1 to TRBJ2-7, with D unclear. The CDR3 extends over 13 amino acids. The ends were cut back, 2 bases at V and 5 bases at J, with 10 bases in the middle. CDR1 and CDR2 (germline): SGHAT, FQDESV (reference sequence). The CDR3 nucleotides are TGTGCCAGCAGCTTAAGGGCTGGGCACGAGCAGTACTTC. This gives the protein CASSLRAGHEQYF.